This record looks at one T cell receptor (beta chain) sequence and its context. Its specificity is unknown. This same CDR3 is encoded by further DNA sequences in the sample. In germline, CDR1 is MNHEY, CDR2 SMNVEV (reference sequence). This CDR3 region has 14 residues. The trim removed 5 bases at V and 2 bases at J, leaving 3 bases unmatched. This sample is part of a study of graft-versus-host responses after intestinal transplantation. Study as a whole: In this cohort, recipients had multivisceral, liver-intestinal, or isolated intestinal transplants. The whole recipient group had anti-thymocyte globulin induction followed by tacrolimus and steroids for two to three years.

The repertoire was sequenced with immunoSEQ multiplex PCR; TCRdb's copy has only in-frame clones and lacks some. The repertoire consists of 90,000 to 130,000 clones, with about 92% occurring once and the leading ten covering approximately 1.2%. Study-level findings and limits: GvH clones were found in recipient marrow; some appeared first in ileum or blood.

The sequence derives from a human donor who was the organ donor for an intestinal transplant. The sequencing used unstimulated CD8+ T cells sorted from spleen or lymph node cells, collected before transplant. The chain is built from TRBV27 and TRBJ1-5, with TRBD1 identical over 7 bases. CDR3 protein: CASSHRGGNQPQHF. The CDR3 nucleotides read TGTGCCAGCAGTCACAGGGGTGGCAATCAGCCCCAGCATTTT.